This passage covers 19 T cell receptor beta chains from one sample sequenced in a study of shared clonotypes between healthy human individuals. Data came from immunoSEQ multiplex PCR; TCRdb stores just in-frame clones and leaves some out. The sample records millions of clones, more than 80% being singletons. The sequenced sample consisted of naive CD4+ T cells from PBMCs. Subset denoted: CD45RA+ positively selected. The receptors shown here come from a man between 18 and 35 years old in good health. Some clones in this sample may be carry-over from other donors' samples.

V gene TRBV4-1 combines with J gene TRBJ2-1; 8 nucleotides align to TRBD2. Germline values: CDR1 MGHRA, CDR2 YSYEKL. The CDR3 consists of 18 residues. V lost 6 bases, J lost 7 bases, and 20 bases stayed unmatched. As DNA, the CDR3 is TGCGCCAGCAGACCCGTCGGTTCGGGAGGGCCGATGAAGAATGAGCAGTTCTTC. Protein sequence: CASRPVGSGGPMKNEQFF.

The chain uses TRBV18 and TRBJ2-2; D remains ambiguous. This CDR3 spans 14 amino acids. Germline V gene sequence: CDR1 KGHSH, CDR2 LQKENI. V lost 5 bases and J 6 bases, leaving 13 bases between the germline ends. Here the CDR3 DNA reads TGTGCCAGCTCAGGGTCTTGGCTCCCCGGGGAGCTGTTTTTT. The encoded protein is CASSGSWLPGELFF.

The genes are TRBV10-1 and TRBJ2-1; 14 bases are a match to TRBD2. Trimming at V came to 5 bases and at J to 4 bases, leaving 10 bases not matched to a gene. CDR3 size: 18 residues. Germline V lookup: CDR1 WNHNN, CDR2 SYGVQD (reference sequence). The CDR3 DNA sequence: TGCGCCAGCAGTCTTGGGACTAGCGGGAGCGCGAGTTACAATGAGCAGTTCTTC. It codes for CASSLGTSGSASYNEQFF.

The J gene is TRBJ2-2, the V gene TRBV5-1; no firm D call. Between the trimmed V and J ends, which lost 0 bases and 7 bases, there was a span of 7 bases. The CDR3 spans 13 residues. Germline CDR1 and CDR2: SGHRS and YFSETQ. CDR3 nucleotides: TGCGCCAGCAGCTTGGGCCAGATCGGGGAGCTGTTTTTT. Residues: CASSLGQIGELFF.

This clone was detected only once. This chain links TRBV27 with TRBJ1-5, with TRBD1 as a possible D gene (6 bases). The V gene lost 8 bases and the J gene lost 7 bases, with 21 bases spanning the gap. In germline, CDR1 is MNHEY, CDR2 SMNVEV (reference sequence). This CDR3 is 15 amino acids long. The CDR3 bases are TGTGCCAGCGCGAAAACAGGGTTCGTTTTACAGCCCCAGCATTTT. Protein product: CASAKTGFVLQPQHF.

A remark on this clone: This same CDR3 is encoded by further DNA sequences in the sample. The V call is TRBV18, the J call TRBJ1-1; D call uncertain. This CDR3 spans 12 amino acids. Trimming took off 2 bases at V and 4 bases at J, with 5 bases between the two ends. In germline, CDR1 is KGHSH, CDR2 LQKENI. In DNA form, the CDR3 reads TGTGCCAGCTCACCAGGGGTCACTGAAGCTTTCTTT. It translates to CASSPGVTEAFF.

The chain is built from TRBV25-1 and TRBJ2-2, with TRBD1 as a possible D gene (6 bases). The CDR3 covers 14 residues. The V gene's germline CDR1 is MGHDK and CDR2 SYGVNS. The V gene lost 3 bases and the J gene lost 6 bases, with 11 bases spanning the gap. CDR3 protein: CASSETTGSGELFF. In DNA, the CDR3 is TGTGCCAGCAGTGAGACAACAGGGTCCGGGGAGCTGTTTTTT.

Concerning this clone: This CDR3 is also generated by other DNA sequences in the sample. CDR3 sequence (DNA): TGTGCCAGCAAACCGGGACAGGGATACGAGCAGTACTTC. Its translation is CASKPGQGYEQYF. The rearrangement links TRBV28 to TRBJ2-7; 9 bases are shared with TRBD1. Germline V gene sequence: CDR1 MDHEN, CDR2 SYDVKM. V was clipped by 7 bases and J by 4 bases; unmatched bases: 5. The CDR3 runs to 13 residues.

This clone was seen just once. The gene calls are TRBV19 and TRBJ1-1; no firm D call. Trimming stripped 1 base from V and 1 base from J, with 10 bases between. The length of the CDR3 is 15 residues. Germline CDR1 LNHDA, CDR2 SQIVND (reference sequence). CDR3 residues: CASSIVPGTNTEAFF. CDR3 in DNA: TGTGCCAGTAGTATAGTACCCGGAACGAACACTGAAGCTTTCTTT.

CDR3 region: CASRSGRGSSYNEQFF. DNA for the CDR3: TGTGCCAGCAGATCCGGTCGGGGGAGCTCCTACAATGAGCAGTTCTTC. The chain uses TRBV11-2 and TRBJ2-1; D possibly corresponds to TRBD2 (6 bases). The CDR3 totals 16 residues. Germline-derived CDR1 and CDR2 are SGHAT and FQNNGV. The V and J ends lost 6 bases and 0 bases respectively, with 15 bases between them.

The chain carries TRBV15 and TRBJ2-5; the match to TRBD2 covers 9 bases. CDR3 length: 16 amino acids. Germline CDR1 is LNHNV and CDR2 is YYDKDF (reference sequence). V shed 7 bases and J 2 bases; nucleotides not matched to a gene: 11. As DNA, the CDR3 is TGTGCCACCAAAACGTCTAGCGGGATGGTACAAGAGACCCAGTACTTC. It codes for CATKTSSGMVQETQYF. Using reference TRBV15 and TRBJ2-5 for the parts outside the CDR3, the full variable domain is DAMVIQNPRYQVTQFGKPVTLSCSQTLNHNVMYWYQQKSSQAPKLLFHYYDKDFNNEADTPDNFQSRRPNTSFCFLDIRSPGLGDTAMYLCATKTSSGMVQETQYFGPGTRLLVL.

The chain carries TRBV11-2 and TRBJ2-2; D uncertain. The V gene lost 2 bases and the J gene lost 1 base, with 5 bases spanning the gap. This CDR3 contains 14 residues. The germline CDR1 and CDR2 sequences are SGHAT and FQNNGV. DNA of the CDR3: TGTGCCAGCAGCTTATTTGTGAACACCGGGGAGCTGTTTTTT. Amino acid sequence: CASSLFVNTGELFF.

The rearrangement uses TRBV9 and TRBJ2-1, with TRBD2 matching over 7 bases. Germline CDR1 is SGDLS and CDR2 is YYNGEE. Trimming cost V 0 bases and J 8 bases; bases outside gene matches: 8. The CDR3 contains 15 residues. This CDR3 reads CASSVDAGVGDEQFF. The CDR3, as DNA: TGTGCCAGCAGCGTAGACGCGGGAGTGGGCGATGAGCAGTTCTTC.

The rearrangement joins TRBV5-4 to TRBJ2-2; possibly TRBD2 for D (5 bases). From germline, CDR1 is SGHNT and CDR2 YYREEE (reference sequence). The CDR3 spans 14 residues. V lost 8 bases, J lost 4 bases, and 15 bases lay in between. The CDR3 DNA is TGTGCCAGTCGGTCCAGCGGACCCACCGGGGAGCTGTTTTTT. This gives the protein CASRSSGPTGELFF.

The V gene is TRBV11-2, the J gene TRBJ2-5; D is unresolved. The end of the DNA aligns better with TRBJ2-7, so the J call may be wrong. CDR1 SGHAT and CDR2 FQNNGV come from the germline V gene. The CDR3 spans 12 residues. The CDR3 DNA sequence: TGTGCCAGCAGCTTTCGGCTATACGAGCAGTACTTC. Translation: CASSFRLYEQYF.

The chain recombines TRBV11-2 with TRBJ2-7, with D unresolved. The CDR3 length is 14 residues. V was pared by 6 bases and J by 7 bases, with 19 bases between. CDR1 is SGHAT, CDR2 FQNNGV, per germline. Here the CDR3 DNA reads TGTGCCAGCAGTGACCGGACGAGTCCTGGGGAGCAGTACTTC. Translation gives CASSDRTSPGEQYF.

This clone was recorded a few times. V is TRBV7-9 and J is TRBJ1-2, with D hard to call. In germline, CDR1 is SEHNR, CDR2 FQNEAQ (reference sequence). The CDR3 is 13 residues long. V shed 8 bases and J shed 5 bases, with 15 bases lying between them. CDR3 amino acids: CASEGSGRYGYTF. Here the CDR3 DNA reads TGTGCCAGCGAGGGATCTGGCCGTTATGGCTACACCTTC.

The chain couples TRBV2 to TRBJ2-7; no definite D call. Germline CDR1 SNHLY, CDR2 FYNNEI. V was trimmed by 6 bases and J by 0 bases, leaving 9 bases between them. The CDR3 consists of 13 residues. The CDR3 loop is CASSRSPSYEQYF. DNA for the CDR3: TGTGCCAGCAGCCGGAGTCCCTCCTACGAGCAGTACTTC.

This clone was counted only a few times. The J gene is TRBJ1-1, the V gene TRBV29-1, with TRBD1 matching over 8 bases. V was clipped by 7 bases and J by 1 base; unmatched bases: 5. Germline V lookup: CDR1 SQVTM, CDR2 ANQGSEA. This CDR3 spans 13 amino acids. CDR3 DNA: TGCAGCGGGGGGACAGGATGGAACACTGAAGCTTTCTTT. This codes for CSGGTGWNTEAFF.